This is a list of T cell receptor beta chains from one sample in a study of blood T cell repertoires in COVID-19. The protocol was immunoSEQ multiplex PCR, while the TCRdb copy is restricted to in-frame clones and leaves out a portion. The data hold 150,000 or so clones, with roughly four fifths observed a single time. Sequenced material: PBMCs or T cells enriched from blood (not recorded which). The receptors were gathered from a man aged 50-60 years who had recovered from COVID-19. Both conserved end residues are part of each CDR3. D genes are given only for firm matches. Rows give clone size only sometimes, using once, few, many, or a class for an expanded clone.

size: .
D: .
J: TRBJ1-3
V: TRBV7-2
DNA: TGTGCCAGCAGCTTGGGCATTATAGGAAACACCATATATTTT
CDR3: CASSLGIIGNTIYF

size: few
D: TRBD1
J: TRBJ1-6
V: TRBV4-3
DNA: TGCGCCAGCAGCCAAGAGGGGGACAGGGAATTATCACCCCTCCACTTT
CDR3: CASSQEGDRELSPLHF

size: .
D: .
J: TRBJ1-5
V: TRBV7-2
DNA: TGTGCCAGCAGTTTACAGGGTAATCAGCCCCAGCATTTT
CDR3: CASSLQGNQPQHF

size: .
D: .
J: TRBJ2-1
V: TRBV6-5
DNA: TGTGCCAGCAGTTACATGGCGGGGCTATACAATGAGCAGTTCTTC
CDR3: CASSYMAGLYNEQFF

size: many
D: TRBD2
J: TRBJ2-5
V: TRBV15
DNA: TGTGCCACCAGCAGAGATTTTCGGGGGGACCAAGAGACCCAGTACTTC
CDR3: CATSRDFRGDQETQYF

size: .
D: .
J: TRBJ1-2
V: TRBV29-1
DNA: TGCAGCATAACCCCCTCGGACAGTAACTATGGCTACACCTTC
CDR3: CSITPSDSNYGYTF

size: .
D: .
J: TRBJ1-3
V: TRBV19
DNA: TGTGCCCCCCCCCGACAGTTAAGAAACACCATATATTTT
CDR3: CAPPRQLRNTIYF

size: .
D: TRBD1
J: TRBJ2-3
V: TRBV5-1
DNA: TGCGCCAGCAGCTTGGCCCCTGGGACAGCATCAGATACGCAGTATTTT
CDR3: CASSLAPGTASDTQYF

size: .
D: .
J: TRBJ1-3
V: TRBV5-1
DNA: TGCGCCAGCAGCTTGGGCCACAGCTCTGGAAACACCATATATTTT
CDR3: CASSLGHSSGNTIYF

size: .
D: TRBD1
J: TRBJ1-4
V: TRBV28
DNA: TGTGCCAGCAGCACCCAGGAGGGGACAGGGGAAAAACTGTTTTTT
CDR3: CASSTQEGTGEKLFF

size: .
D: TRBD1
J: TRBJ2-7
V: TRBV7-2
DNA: TGTGCCAGCAGCCGTCCGGGACAGGGTACTGCCGAGCAGTACTTC
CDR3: CASSRPGQGTAEQYF

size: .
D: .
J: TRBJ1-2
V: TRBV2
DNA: TGTGCCAGCAGTGAAGCGCGACAGGCCTATGGCTACACCTTC
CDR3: CASSEARQAYGYTF

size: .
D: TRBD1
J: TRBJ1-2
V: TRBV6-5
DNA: TGTGCCAGCGTGAACGACAGGGTTGGCTACACCTTC
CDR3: CASVNDRVGYTF

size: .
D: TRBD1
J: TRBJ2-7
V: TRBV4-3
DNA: TGCGCCAGCAGCACCGGACAGGGGCTAAGCTCCTACGAGCAGTACTTC
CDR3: CASSTGQGLSSYEQYF

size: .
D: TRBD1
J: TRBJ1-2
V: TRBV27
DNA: TGTGCCAGCAGTTTAAGCAGGGGGAGCGGCTACACCTTC
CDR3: CASSLSRGSGYTF

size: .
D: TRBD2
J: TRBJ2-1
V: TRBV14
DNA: TGTGCCAGCAGCCAAGCCCGGACTAGCACCTACAATGAGCAGTTCTTC
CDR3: CASSQARTSTYNEQFF

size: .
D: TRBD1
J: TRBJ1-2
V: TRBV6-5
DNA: TGTGCCAGCAGTTACTCGGGACAGGCTGTTCCTGATGGCTACACCTTC
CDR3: CASSYSGQAVPDGYTF

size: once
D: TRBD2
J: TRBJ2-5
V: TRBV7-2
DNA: TGTGCCAGCAGCTTAGGGCTTGGCGGGGGACGGGAGACCCAGTACTTC
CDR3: CASSLGLGGGRETQYF

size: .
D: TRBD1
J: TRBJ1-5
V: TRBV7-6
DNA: TGTGCCAGCAGCTTAGAGGACAGGGGGAGCAGCAATCAGCCCCAGCATTTT
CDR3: CASSLEDRGSSNQPQHF

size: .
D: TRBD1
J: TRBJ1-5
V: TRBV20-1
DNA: TGCAGTGCTAGTACAGGGGGTAGCAATCAGCCCCAGCATTTT
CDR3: CSASTGGSNQPQHF

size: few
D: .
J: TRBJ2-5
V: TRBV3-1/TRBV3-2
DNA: TGTGCCAGCAGCCGCCTATACCAAGAGACCCAGTACTTC
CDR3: CASSRLYQETQYF

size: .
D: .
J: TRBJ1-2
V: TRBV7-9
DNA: TGTGCCAGCAGCTTAAGCGGCCAGGGGTCCAACTATGGCTACACCTTC
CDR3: CASSLSGQGSNYGYTF

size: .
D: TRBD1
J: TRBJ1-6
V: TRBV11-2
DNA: TGTGCCAGCAGCTTGACAGGGGGCGCGACTTCACCCCTCCACTTT
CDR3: CASSLTGGATSPLHF

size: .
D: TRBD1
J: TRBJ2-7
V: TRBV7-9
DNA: TGTGCCAGCAGCGTCCCGGGACAGGGCTACGAGCAGTACTTC
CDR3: CASSVPGQGYEQYF

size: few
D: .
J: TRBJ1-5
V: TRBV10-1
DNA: TGCGCCAGCAAAATACACGGGAGCAATCAGCCCCAGCATTTT
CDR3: CASKIHGSNQPQHF

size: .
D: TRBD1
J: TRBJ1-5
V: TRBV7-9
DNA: TGTGCCAGCAGCTCTTCCGACAGGGGCTTAGGGAATCAGCCCCAGCATTTT
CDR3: CASSSSDRGLGNQPQHF

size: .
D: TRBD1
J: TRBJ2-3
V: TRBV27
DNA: TGTGCCAGCAGTTTAGGGACAGGGGGCTGGGATACGCAGTATTTT
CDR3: CASSLGTGGWDTQYF

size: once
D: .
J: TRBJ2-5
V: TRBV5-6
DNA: TGTGCCAGCAGCTTGGTAGGACAAGGAAGAATTCAAGAGACCCAGTACTTC
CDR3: CASSLVGQGRIQETQYF

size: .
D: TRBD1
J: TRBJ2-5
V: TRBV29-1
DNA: TGCAGCGTCACCGGGGACAGGGACAGGGAGACCCAGTACTTC
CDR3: CSVTGDRDRETQYF

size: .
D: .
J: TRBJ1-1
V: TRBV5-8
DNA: TGTGCCTGCCGGGTGGGGGCAACGACATACCTGAACACTGAAGCTTTCTTT
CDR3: CACRVGATTYLNTEAFF

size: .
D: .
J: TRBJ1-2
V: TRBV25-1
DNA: TGTGCCAGCGGCTCGAGGGCAGGGAGGCGTGGCTACACCTTC
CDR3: CASGSRAGRRGYTF

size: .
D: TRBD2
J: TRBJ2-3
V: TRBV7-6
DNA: TGTGCCAGCAGCTTACAGGTAGCGGGGGGCCTCACAGATACGCAGTATTTT
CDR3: CASSLQVAGGLTDTQYF

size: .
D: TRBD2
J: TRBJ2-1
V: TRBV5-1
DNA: TGCGCCAGCAGCCACACCGGGACTAGCGCCTACAATGAGCAGTTCTTC
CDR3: CASSHTGTSAYNEQFF

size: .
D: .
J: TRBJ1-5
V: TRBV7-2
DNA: TGTGCCAGCAGCTTTTACGGACTGATAAATCAGCCCCAGCATTTT
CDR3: CASSFYGLINQPQHF

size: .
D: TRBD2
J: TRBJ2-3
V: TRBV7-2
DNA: TGTGCCAGCAGTCTAGCGGCCACAGATACGCAGTATTTT
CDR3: CASSLAATDTQYF

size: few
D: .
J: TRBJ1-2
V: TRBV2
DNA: TGTGCCAGCAGGACACAGGGTTATGGCTACACCTTC
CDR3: CASRTQGYGYTF

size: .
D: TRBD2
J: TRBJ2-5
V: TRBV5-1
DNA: TGCGCCAGCACCCTGGCGGGTAGCGGGGGACAAGAGACCCAGTACTTC
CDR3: CASTLAGSGGQETQYF

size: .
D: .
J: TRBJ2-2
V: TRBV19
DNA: TGTGCCAGTAGAAGCGACGGGGGTTACACCGGGGAGCTGTTTTTT
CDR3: CASRSDGGYTGELFF

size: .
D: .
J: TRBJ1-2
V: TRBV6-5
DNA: TGTGCCAGCAGGGAGGGAAGCTATGGCTACACCTTC
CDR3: CASREGSYGYTF

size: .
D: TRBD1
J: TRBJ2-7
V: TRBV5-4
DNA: TGTGCCAGCAGCTCCGGACAGGGGTTCTACGAGCAGTACTTC
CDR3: CASSSGQGFYEQYF

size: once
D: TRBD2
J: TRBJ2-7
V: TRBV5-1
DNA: TGCGCCAGCAGCCTACTTAGCGGGGGGTCTTCCTACGAGCAGTACTTC
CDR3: CASSLLSGGSSYEQYF

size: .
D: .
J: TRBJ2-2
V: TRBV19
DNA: TGTGCCAGTAGTGTCCCGACTTTGGCGGCCGGGGAGCTGTTTTTT
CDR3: CASSVPTLAAGELFF

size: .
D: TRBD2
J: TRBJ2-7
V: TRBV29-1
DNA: TGCAGCGTTGTTGCGGGGGGGCCCTACGAGCAGTACTTC
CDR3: CSVVAGGPYEQYF

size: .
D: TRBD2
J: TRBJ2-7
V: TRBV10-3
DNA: TGTGCCATCAGGGAGAGGGAGGGATACGAGCAGTACTTC
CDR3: CAIREREGYEQYF

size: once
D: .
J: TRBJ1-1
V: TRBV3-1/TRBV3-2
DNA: TGTGCCAGCAGCCCCCCCCGGGGGAGGGCGGAGGAAGCTTTCTTT
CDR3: CASSPPRGRAEEAFF

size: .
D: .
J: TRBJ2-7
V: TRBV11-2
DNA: TGTGCCAGCAGCCGGGGGAGGGACAAGATCTACGAGCAGTACTTC
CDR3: CASSRGRDKIYEQYF

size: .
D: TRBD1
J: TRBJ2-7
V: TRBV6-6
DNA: TGTGCCAGCAGTTACCCGCGGTTAAGGGGGCGCGAGCAGTACTTC
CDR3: CASSYPRLRGREQYF

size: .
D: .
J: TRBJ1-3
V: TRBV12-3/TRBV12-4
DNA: TGTGCCAGCAGTACAGGGTGGGGAAACACCATATATTTT
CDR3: CASSTGWGNTIYF

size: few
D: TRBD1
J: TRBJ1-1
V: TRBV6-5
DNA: TGTGCCAGCGGACAGGGGAACGAGAACACTGAAGCTTTCTTT
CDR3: CASGQGNENTEAFF

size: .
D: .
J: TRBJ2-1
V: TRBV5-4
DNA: TGTGCCAGCAGCTTGGCCCAAGAGGGCGCCAATGAGCAGTTCTTC
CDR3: CASSLAQEGANEQFF

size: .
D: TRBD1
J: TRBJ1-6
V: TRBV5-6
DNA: TGTGCCAGCAGCGGGACAAACAGGGGGTTAGTAAATTCACCCCTCCACTTT
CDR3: CASSGTNRGLVNSPLHF

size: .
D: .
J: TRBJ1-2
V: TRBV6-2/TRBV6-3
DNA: TGTGCCAGCAGTGCCCCGGGACTCTCGTTCTATGGCTACACCTTC
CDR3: CASSAPGLSFYGYTF

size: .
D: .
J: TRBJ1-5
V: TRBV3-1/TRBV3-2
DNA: TGTGCCAGCAGCCGTCGTAGCAATCAGCCCCAGCATTTT
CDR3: CASSRRSNQPQHF

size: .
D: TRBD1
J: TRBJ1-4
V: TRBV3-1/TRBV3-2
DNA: TGTGCCAGCAGCAGTACGGGACAGGGAAAACTGTTTTTT
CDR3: CASSSTGQGKLFF

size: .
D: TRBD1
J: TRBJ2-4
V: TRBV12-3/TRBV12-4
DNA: TGTGCCAGCATGAAGGGGGCCGAAAACATTCAGTACTTC
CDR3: CASMKGAENIQYF

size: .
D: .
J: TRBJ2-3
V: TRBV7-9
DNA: TGTGCCAGCAGCTTAGAATCTAGCACAGATACGCAGTATTTT
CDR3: CASSLESSTDTQYF

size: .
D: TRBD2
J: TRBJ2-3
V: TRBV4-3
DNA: TGCGCCAGCAGCCAAGCGACTAGCGGGGGGTTGGGGGATACGCAGTATTTT
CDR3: CASSQATSGGLGDTQYF

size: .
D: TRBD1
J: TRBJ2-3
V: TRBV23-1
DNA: TGCGCCGGCGGCCGGTACAGGGGGCGAACAGATACGCAGTATTTT
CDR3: CAGGRYRGRTDTQYF

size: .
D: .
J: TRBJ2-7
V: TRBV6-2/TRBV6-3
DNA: TGTGCCAGCAGTTACCACAGGGAGATTCCGTACGAGCAGTACTTC
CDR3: CASSYHREIPYEQYF

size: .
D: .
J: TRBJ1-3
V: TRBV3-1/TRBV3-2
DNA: TGTGCCAGCAGCCAAAACAAAGGGGCTGGAAACACCATATATTTT
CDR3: CASSQNKGAGNTIYF